The 28 T cell receptor beta chains listed next were all sequenced from one sample in a study of T cell changes during pregnancy in multiple sclerosis. Clones were read by immunoSEQ multiplex PCR, and TCRdb kept only the in-frame ones, dropping some. The sample contains about 36,000 clones, 75% to 95% of which appear only once. Sequenced material: CD4+ T cells from peripheral blood mononuclear cells, taken in the second trimester of pregnancy. Receptors were obtained from a female donor in good health, enrolled as a control in a pregnancy study.

The genes are TRBV6-1 and TRBJ2-1; a weak D match, TRBD2 (5 bases). Germline V gives CDR1 MNHNS, CDR2 SASEGT. V dropped 0 bases and J dropped 6 bases, with 12 bases sitting between them. The CDR3 loop spans 15 amino acids. The CDR3 loop is CASSEAAGGGNEQFF. The CDR3 region has the DNA TGTGCCAGCAGTGAAGCGGCCGGAGGTGGCAATGAGCAGTTCTTC.

This clone has only a few counts. This sequence joins TRBV7-3 and TRBJ2-2, with a weak D call TRBD2 (6 bases). CDR1 and CDR2 from the germline V gene are SGHTA and FQGTGA. CDR3 length: 14 residues. Trimming removed 3 bases at V and 2 bases at J, with 7 bases between. This chain's CDR3 is CASSFGGNTGELFF. Here the CDR3 DNA reads TGTGCCAGCAGCTTCGGGGGAAACACCGGGGAGCTGTTTTTT.

V is TRBV6-5 and J is TRBJ1-2; no definite D call. Trimming cost V 6 bases and J 8 bases, with 13 bases left between them. This CDR3 comprises 12 residues. Germline CDR1 and CDR2: MNHEY and SVGAGI. CDR3 in amino acids: CASSGRAEGYTF. As DNA, the CDR3 is TGTGCCAGCAGCGGGAGGGCCGAAGGCTACACCTTC.

This chain uses TRBV5-1 with TRBJ2-1, with TRBD1 matching over 7 bases. Germline values: CDR1 SGHRS, CDR2 YFSETQ. Trimming took 0 bases from V and 6 from J; bases not matched to a gene: 6. This CDR3 has 15 residues. The CDR3 here is CASSLEGAGGNEQFF. The CDR3 nucleotides read TGCGCCAGCAGCTTGGAGGGGGCAGGGGGCAATGAGCAGTTCTTC.

The genes are TRBV11-3 and TRBJ2-2; TRBD2 matches 8 bases. This CDR3 region has 15 residues. V was pared by 5 bases and J by 4 bases, with 6 bases of the junction left unmatched. Per the germline V gene, CDR1 is SGHNT and CDR2 is YENEEA. CDR3: CASSHGGAGTGELFF. CDR3 sequence (DNA): TGTGCCAGCAGCCACGGGGGGGCGGGCACCGGGGAGCTGTTTTTT.

The J gene is TRBJ1-4, the V gene TRBV7-9; D possibly corresponds to TRBD1 (6 bases). Trimming shortened V by 2 bases and J by 6 bases, and 16 bases separated the two germline ends. The CDR3 length is 16 residues. Germline assignment: CDR1 SEHNR and CDR2 FQNEAQ (reference sequence). The CDR3 nucleotides read TGTGCCAGCAGCTTATTGTCAAGGGGGACATATGAAAAACTGTTTTTT. Protein: CASSLLSRGTYEKLFF. Using reference TRBV7-9 and TRBJ1-4 for the parts outside the CDR3, the full variable domain is DTGVSQNPRHKITKRGQNVTFRCDPISEHNRLYWYRQTLGQGPEFLTYFQNEAQLEKSRLLSDRFSAERPKGSFSTLEIQRTEQGDSAMYLCASSLLSRGTYEKLFFGSGTQLSVL.

The chain is built from TRBV18 and TRBJ1-2; 7 bases align to TRBD1. The trim removed 3 bases at V and 6 bases at J, leaving 4 bases unmatched. From germline, CDR1 is KGHSH and CDR2 LQKENI. This CDR3 spans 13 amino acids. The CDR3 region is CASSPQGGDGYTF. For the CDR3, the DNA is TGTGCCAGCTCACCGCAGGGGGGTGATGGCTACACCTTC.

The V call is TRBV21-1, the J call TRBJ2-2; no check of the table's D call, TRBD2, against the DNA was made. TRBV21-1 is annotated as a pseudogene. The CDR3 runs 16 residues. The CDR3 DNA reads TGTGCCAGCATCGACCGTCTAGCGGGGGACACCGGGGAGCTGTTTTTT. It translates to CASIDRLAGDTGELFF.

This clone has more than one count but fewer than ten. The chain carries TRBV29-1 and TRBJ1-1; D unresolved. V lost 0 bases, J lost 11 bases, and 16 bases lay in between. The V gene's germline CDR1 is SQVTM and CDR2 ANQGSEA. This CDR3 is 13 amino acids long. Here the CDR3 DNA reads TGCAGCGTTGAAGAGATAGAGGGCGCCAATGCTTTCTTT. As protein: CSVEEIEGANAFF.

J is TRBJ2-7 and V is TRBV11-2; 9 nucleotides agree with TRBD2. The CDR3 spans 16 residues. Germline CDR1 and CDR2: SGHAT and FQNNGV. Trimming removed 1 base from V and 7 bases from J; junction bases left unmatched: 11. CDR3 sequence: CASSLGVAGEVREQYF. The CDR3 region has the DNA TGTGCCAGCAGCTTAGGGGTAGCGGGGGAGGTCCGGGAGCAGTACTTC.

The rearrangement joins TRBV18 to TRBJ1-4; TRBD1 matches 7 bases. The CDR3 runs 14 residues. Germline CDR1 KGHSH, CDR2 LQKENI. The junction had 7 bases not matched to a gene; V was cut back by 4 bases and J by 8 bases. The CDR3 region has the DNA TGTGCCAGCTCACTCAGACAGGGAAACGAAAAACTGTTTTTT. This encodes CASSLRQGNEKLFF. The full variable domain, rest sourced from reference TRBV18 and TRBJ1-4, is NAGVMQNPRHLVRRRGQEARLRCSPMKGHSHVYWYRQLPEEGLKFMVYLQKENIIDESGMPKERFSAEFPKEGPSILRIQQVVRGDSAAYFCASSLRQGNEKLFFGSGTQLSVL.

The chain uses TRBV4-1 and TRBJ2-5, with TRBD2 as a possible D gene (6 bases). The CDR3 is 15 residues long. V was shortened by 0 bases and J by 2 bases, with 10 bases between the two germline ends. Per the germline V gene, CDR1 is MGHRA and CDR2 is YSYEKL. The chain's CDR3 is CASSQESSVQETQYF. For the CDR3, the DNA is TGCGCCAGCAGCCAAGAGTCTAGCGTACAAGAGACCCAGTACTTC.

The rearrangement joins TRBV19 to TRBJ1-2; D may be TRBD1 (6 bases). The CDR3 is 16 residues long. V was pared by 6 bases and J by 2 bases, with 19 bases between. The germline V gene has CDR1 LNHDA and CDR2 SQIVND (reference sequence). The CDR3 here is CASRRPGEASNYGYTF. The CDR3 bases are TGTGCCAGTAGGCGGCCAGGGGAAGCCTCCAACTATGGCTACACCTTC. Full variable domain (outside the CDR3, taken from reference TRBV19 and TRBJ1-2): DGGITQSPKYLFRKEGQNVTLSCEQNLNHDAMYWYRQDPGQGLRLIYYSQIVNDFQKGDIAEGYSVSREKKESFPLTVTSAQKNPTAFYLCASRRPGEASNYGYTFGSGTRLTVV.

This clone was observed a handful of times. This rearrangement joins TRBV4-1 to TRBJ1-1; D is uncertain. CDR1 and CDR2 from the germline V gene are MGHRA and YSYEKL. The CDR3 is 17 amino acids. The ends were cut back, 4 bases at V and 0 bases at J, with 18 bases in the middle. Here the CDR3 DNA reads TGCGCCAGCAGCCCACGAGGCGGGCTAACAGTGAACACTGAAGCTTTCTTT. Protein product: CASSPRGGLTVNTEAFF.

The rearrangement links TRBV7-9 to TRBJ2-7, with D perhaps matching TRBD1 (5 bases). Germline assignment: CDR1 SEHNR and CDR2 FQNEAQ (reference sequence). The CDR3 has 15 residues. V gave up 2 bases and J gave up 5 bases, with 16 bases separating them. In nucleotides, the CDR3 is TGTGCCAGCAGCTTAAGGGGTCTAGGAGAGGACGAGCAGTACTTC. Its translation: CASSLRGLGEDEQYF.

The chain employs TRBV7-2 and TRBJ2-3; 9 bases fit TRBD2. V trimming: 5 bases; J trimming: 5 bases; junction bases outside the gene matches: 8. Germline assignment: CDR1 SGHTA and CDR2 FQGNSA. This CDR3 is built from 15 residues. This chain's CDR3 is CASSVGRGGQDTQYF. DNA for the CDR3: TGTGCCAGCAGCGTGGGGCGGGGGGGCCAAGATACGCAGTATTTT.

This clone was observed a single time. The genes are TRBV9 and TRBJ1-6, with D hard to call. This CDR3 contains 14 residues. CDR1 is SGDLS, CDR2 YYNGEE, per germline. V was cut by 2 bases and J by 7 bases, with 10 bases left in between. The CDR3 here is CASSVEGTNSPLHF. The CDR3 nucleotides read TGTGCCAGCAGCGTCGAGGGAACGAATTCACCCCTCCACTTT.

The rearrangement joins TRBV11-2 to TRBJ2-5; TRBD1 matches at 10 bases. Germline values: CDR1 SGHAT, CDR2 FQNNGV. V shed 2 bases, J shed 5 bases, and the junction held 5 bases outside the gene matches. The CDR3 sequence is 15 residues long. The CDR3 sequence is CASSLKGQGTETQYF. Here the CDR3 DNA reads TGTGCCAGCAGCTTAAAGGGACAGGGGACCGAGACCCAGTACTTC.

This clone has a single count. The chain joins TRBV29-1 to TRBJ1-1; 7 nucleotides align to TRBD1. The CDR3 spans 16 residues. J was trimmed by 1 base and V by 0 bases; bases with no gene match: 8. CDR1 SQVTM and CDR2 ANQGSEA come from the germline V gene. CDR3 loop: CSVEDYGGQKNTEAFF. CDR3 nucleotide sequence: TGCAGCGTTGAAGATTACGGGGGACAGAAGAACACTGAAGCTTTCTTT. Complete variable domain (other parts from reference TRBV29-1 and TRBJ1-1): SAVISQKPSRDICQRGTSLTIQCQVDSQVTMMFWYRQQPGQSLTLIATANQGSEATYESGFVIDKFPISRPNLTFSTLTVSNMSPEDSSIYLCSVEDYGGQKNTEAFFGQGTRLTVV.

This rearrangement joins TRBV18 to TRBJ2-6, with 8 bases lining up with TRBD1. Looked up from germline, CDR1 is KGHSH and CDR2 is LQKENI. V lost 1 base and J lost 2; bases outside the gene matches: 10. This CDR3 spans 19 amino acids. CDR3 loop: CASSPLRDRLGTGANVLTF. CDR3 DNA sequence: TGTGCCAGCTCACCACTACGGGACAGGCTTGGAACTGGGGCCAACGTCCTGACTTTC.

The chain recombines TRBV30 with TRBJ1-1; D is unclear. Germline CDR1 is GTSNPN and CDR2 is SVGIG (reference sequence). Trimming shortened V by 8 bases and J by 4 bases, and 17 bases separated the two germline ends. The CDR3 sequence is 13 residues long. The CDR3 bases are TGTGCCGACACACGGGAGGTTGGCACTGAAGCTTTCTTT. This codes for CADTREVGTEAFF.

The chain combines TRBV23-1 with TRBJ1-6, with D possibly matching TRBD1 (6 bases). TRBV23-1 is known as an ORF, though its function is uncertain. Trimming left V 6 bases short and J 4 bases short, with 16 bases between. CDR3 length: 16 amino acids. This CDR3 is CASSPSEDSYNSPLHF. The CDR3 DNA is TGCGCCAGCAGCCCCTCAGAGGACAGTTATAATTCACCCCTCCACTTT.

This clone showed up just a few times. The J gene is TRBJ2-7, the V gene TRBV7-8; the match to TRBD2 covers 13 bases. The CDR3 consists of 16 residues. Germline V gene data show CDR1 as SGHVS and CDR2 as FQNEAQ. The ends lost 5 bases at V and 2 bases at J; junction bases unmatched: 6. The CDR3 here is CASSPGTSGMPYEQYF. CDR3 in DNA: TGTGCCAGCAGCCCCGGGACTAGCGGGATGCCCTACGAGCAGTACTTC.

The rearrangement links TRBV5-1 to TRBJ1-1, with TRBD1 matching over 7 bases. The CDR3 has 15 amino acids. The junction had 11 bases not matched to a gene; V was cut back by 4 bases and J by 5 bases. Germline V gene lookup returns CDR1 SGHRS and CDR2 YFSETQ. The CDR3 region has the DNA TGCGCCAGCAGCGTACGGGACAGAGTCCCGACTGAAGCTTTCTTT. Protein product: CASSVRDRVPTEAFF.

This clone has just one count. The V and J genes are TRBV5-6 and TRBJ2-5, with a weak D call TRBD2 (5 bases). Trimming removed 5 bases from V and 4 bases from J, with 12 bases in between. CDR3 length equals 13 residues. Germline values: CDR1 SGHDT, CDR2 YYEEEE. The chain's CDR3 is CASRVAGGETQYF. The CDR3 DNA sequence: TGTGCCAGCAGAGTGGCGGGCGGAGAGACCCAGTACTTC.

The chain links TRBV7-9 to TRBJ1-1; 9 bases align to TRBD1. This CDR3 region has 15 residues. Germline loops: CDR1 SEHNR, CDR2 FQNEAQ (reference sequence). The V gene end was trimmed by 6 bases and the J gene end by 6 bases; junction bases not matched to a gene: 11. CDR3 region: CASSPGQGGNAEAFF. In nucleotides, the CDR3 is TGTGCCAGCAGTCCGGGACAGGGTGGAAACGCTGAAGCTTTCTTT.

This clone was picked up one time. The gene calls are TRBV6-4 and TRBJ2-1; 8 bases are shared with TRBD2. In germline, CDR1 is MRHNA, CDR2 SNTAGT. The CDR3 has 14 amino acids. V trimming: 2 bases; J trimming: 6 bases; junction bases outside the gene matches: 3. The CDR3 loop reads CASSDVAGINEQFF. The DNA for the CDR3 is TGTGCCAGCAGTGACGTAGCGGGAATCAATGAGCAGTTCTTC.

A single count supports this clone. This chain joins TRBV6-1 and TRBJ1-5, with 10 bases lining up with TRBD1. Germline values: CDR1 MNHNS, CDR2 SASEGT. V trimming: 6 bases; J trimming: 9 bases; junction bases outside the gene matches: 8. This CDR3 has 14 residues. This chain's CDR3 is CASSPRTGGGPQHF. In DNA, the CDR3 is TGTGCCAGCAGCCCACGGACAGGGGGAGGGCCCCAGCATTTT.